This T cell receptor (beta chain) was retrieved from a study of cytomegalovirus exposure and HLA in healthy donors. General study points: Most observed TCR sequences were rare, whereas some public TCRs were detected in many donors.

The CDR3 extends over 10 amino acids. V lost 1 base and J 15 bases, leaving 10 bases between the germline ends. CDR1 and CDR2 from the germline V gene are DFQATT and SNEGSKA (reference sequence). As for this clone: Its specificity is unknown.

Separate from the approximately 600-subject first cohort was the 120-subject validation cohort, to which the donors belonged. Some clones are missing from TCRdb's copy, which holds only in-frame ones; the method was immunoSEQ multiplex PCR. The table includes more than 250,000 clones, 86% detected once. The sequenced sample was PBMCs. This sequence was found in a woman younger than 35 in good health and CMV-seronegative. The genes are TRBV20-1 and TRBJ2-1; no definite D call. CDR3 nucleotide sequence: TGCAGTGCTAGAGGGCTGTCCGCGTTCTTC. Its translation is CSARGLSAFF.